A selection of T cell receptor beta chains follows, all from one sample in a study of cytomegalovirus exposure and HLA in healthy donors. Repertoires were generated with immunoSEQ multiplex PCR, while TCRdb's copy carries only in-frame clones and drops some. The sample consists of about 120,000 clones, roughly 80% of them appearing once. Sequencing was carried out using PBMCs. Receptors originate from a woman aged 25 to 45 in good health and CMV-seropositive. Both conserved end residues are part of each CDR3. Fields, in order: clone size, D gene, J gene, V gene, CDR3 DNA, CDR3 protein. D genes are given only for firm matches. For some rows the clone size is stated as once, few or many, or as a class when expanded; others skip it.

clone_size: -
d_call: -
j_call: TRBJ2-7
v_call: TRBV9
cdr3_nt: TGTGCCAGCAGCGTAGGGGGCCTCAGCTCCTACGAGCAGTACTTC
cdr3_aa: CASSVGGLSSYEQYF

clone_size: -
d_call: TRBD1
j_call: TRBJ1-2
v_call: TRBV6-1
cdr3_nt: TGTGCCAGCAGTGGGACAGGGCTCTGGGGTGGCTACACCTTC
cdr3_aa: CASSGTGLWGGYTF

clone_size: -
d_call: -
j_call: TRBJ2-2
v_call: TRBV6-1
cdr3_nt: TGTGCCAGCAGTGGAGACAGACCGAAAGCCACCGGGGAGCTGTTTTTT
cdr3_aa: CASSGDRPKATGELFF

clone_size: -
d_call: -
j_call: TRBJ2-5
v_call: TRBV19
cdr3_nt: TGTGCCAGTAGTACAGGGTGGTGTCAAGAGACCCAGTACTTC
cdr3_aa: CASSTGWCQETQYF

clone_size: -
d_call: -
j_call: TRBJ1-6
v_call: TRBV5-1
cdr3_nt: TGCGCCAGCAGCAAAAGTACTGGACAGTCCAATTCACCCCTCCACTTT
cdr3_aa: CASSKSTGQSNSPLHF

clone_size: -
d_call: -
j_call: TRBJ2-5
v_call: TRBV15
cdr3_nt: TGTGCCACCAGCAGAGATTTGGGGGGGACCCAGTACTTC
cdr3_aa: CATSRDLGGTQYF

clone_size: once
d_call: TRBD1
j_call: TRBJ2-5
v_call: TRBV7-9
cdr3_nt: TGTGCCAGCAGCTTCGGACAGGTCCCTGAGACCCAGTACTTC
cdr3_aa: CASSFGQVPETQYF

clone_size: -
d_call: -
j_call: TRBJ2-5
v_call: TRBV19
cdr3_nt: TGTGCCAGTAGTATAGATGGGCGAAGGGAGACCCAGTACTTC
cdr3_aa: CASSIDGRRETQYF

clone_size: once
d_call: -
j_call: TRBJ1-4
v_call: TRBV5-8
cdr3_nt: TGTGCCAGCAGCTTTAGAGACGGGAACGGGGAAAAACTGTTTTTT
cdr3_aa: CASSFRDGNGEKLFF

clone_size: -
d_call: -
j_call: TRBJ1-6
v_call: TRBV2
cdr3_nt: TGTGCCAGCAGTGAACAGGGCCCATATAATTCACCCCTCCACTTT
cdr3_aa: CASSEQGPYNSPLHF

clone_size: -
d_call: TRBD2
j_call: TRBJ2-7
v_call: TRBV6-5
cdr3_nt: TGTGCCAGCAACCCTCCTGGGGGGGGATACGAGCAGTACTTC
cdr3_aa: CASNPPGGGYEQYF

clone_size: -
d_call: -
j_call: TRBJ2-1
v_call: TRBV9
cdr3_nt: TGTGCCAGCAGCGTAGAGGGCGGGCTAGCCTACAATGAGCAGTTCTTC
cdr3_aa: CASSVEGGLAYNEQFF

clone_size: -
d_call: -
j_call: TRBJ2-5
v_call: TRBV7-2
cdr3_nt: TGTGCCAGCAGGGAGGTGGGCAGTTCGGAGACCCAGTACTTC
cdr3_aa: CASREVGSSETQYF

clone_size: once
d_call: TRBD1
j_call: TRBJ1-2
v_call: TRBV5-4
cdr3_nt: TGTGCCAGCAGCTTTTGGGGGCTGACAGGGACCTATGGCTACACCTTC
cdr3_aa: CASSFWGLTGTYGYTF

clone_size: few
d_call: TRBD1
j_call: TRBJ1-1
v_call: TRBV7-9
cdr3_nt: TGTGCCAGCAGACTCGATACCGGACAGGGAGGGACTGAAGCTTTCTTT
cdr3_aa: CASRLDTGQGGTEAFF

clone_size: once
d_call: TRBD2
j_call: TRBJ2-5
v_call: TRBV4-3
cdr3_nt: TGCGCCAGCAGCCAAGGCCCCCCTAGCGGCCAAGAGACCCAGTACTTC
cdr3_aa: CASSQGPPSGQETQYF

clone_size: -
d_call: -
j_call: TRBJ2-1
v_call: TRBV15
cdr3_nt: TGTGCCACCAGCAGAGATCGGGAACCTAACAATGAGCAGTTCTTC
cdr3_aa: CATSRDREPNNEQFF

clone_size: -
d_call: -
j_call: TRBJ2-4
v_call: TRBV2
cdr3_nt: TGTGCCAGCAGTGAGTCCAGGACCAAAAACATTCAGTACTTC
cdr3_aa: CASSESRTKNIQYF

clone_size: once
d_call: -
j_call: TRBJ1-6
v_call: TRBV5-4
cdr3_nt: TGTGCCAGCAGCTTGTTAGAATCCGGGGGTTCACCCCTCCACTTT
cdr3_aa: CASSLLESGGSPLHF

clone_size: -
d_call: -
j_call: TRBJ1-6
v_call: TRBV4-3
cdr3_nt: TGCGCCAGCAGCCAAGGGAGTTCACCCCTCCACTTT
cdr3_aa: CASSQGSSPLHF

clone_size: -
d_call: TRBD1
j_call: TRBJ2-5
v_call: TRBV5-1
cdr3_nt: TGCGCCAGCAGCTCCCAGGGGACAGGCGCGGAGACCCAGTACTTC
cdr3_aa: CASSSQGTGAETQYF

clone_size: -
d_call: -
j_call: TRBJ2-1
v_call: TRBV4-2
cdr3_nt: TGTGCCAGCAGCCAAGCCCCAGGACTGGAGGGTGAGCAGTTCTTC
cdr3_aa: CASSQAPGLEGEQFF

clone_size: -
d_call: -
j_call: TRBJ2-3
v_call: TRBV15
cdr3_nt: TGTGCCACCAGTGACAGGGTGGGAGCGGGGGCCTCCACAGATACGCAGTATTTT
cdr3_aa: CATSDRVGAGASTDTQYF